Listed below are T cell receptor beta chains from one sample, sequenced in a study of cytomegalovirus exposure and HLA in healthy donors. Clones were read by immunoSEQ multiplex PCR, and TCRdb kept only the in-frame ones, dropping some. This repertoire shows roughly 58,000 clones, more than 80% found once; its top ten account for 3% to 3.5%. The sample consisted of PBMCs. The receptors shown here come from a man between 18 and 35 years old in good health and CMV-seronegative. Each CDR3 is given with its conserved first and last residue. D genes are given only for firm matches. Size is omitted from some rows. Given values are once, few, many or a class for expanded clones.

V gene	clone size	J gene	D gene	CDR3 DNA	CDR3 protein
TRBV6-1	once	TRBJ1-1	TRBD1	TGTGCCAGCAGTGAATCAGGGGGCAGGATTGAAGCTTTCTTT	CASSESGGRIEAFF
TRBV27	NA	TRBJ2-3	NA	TGTGCCAGCAGTTTCGTGGGTGAGGGAGATACGCAGTATTTT	CASSFVGEGDTQYF
TRBV5-1	NA	TRBJ2-2	NA	TGCGCCAGCAGCTTGGCGGGAACCAACACCGGGGAGCTGTTTTTT	CASSLAGTNTGELFF
TRBV16	NA	TRBJ2-1	NA	TGTGCCAGCAGCCGCGAGCGGTTAGAAGGTGAGCAGTTCTTC	CASSRERLEGEQFF
TRBV6-9	NA	TRBJ1-2	NA	TGTGCCAGCAGTGATTGGAGTCCTCTTGGCTACACCTTC	CASSDWSPLGYTF
TRBV2	once	TRBJ1-1	TRBD1	TGTGCCAGCAGGGACAGGGGATACACTGAAGCTTTCTTT	CASRDRGYTEAFF
TRBV28	NA	TRBJ2-5	NA	TGTGCCAGCAGTCTAAGATACCAAGAGACCCAGTACTTC	CASSLRYQETQYF
TRBV7-3	NA	TRBJ2-3	NA	TGTGCCAGCAGCCCCTACGCCACAGATACGCAGTATTTT	CASSPYATDTQYF
TRBV2	NA	TRBJ2-6	TRBD2	TGTGCCAGCAGTGAAAGGGGCGGGAGAGAAGCTGGGGCCAACGTCCTGACTTTC	CASSERGGREAGANVLTF
TRBV5-1	NA	TRBJ2-4	TRBD1	TGCGCCAGCAGCTTGGGGGGGAGGACCCAGGGGGCTCAGTACTTC	CASSLGGRTQGAQYF
TRBV27	once	TRBJ1-5	NA	TGTGCCAGCACTCAAGGGCCAGGGGGCAATCAGCCCCAGCATTTT	CASTQGPGGNQPQHF
TRBV18	NA	TRBJ1-1	TRBD1	TGTGCCAGCTCACCCCCGAGAGGGACAGGGCGGCCTGAAGCTTTCTTT	CASSPPRGTGRPEAFF
TRBV28	NA	TRBJ1-5	TRBD1	TGTGCCAGCAGTACCGGACAGGCGGTTAGCAATCAGCCCCAGCATTTT	CASSTGQAVSNQPQHF
TRBV7-2	few	TRBJ1-5	NA	TGTGCCAGCAGCTTAATGGAGGGAAATCAGCCCCAGCATTTT	CASSLMEGNQPQHF
TRBV6-1	NA	TRBJ1-1	TRBD1	TGTGCCAGCAGCCGCGGACAGGTCACTGAAGCTTTCTTT	CASSRGQVTEAFF
TRBV30	few	TRBJ2-1	NA	TGTGCCTGGACCCTATCCGGGACTTTCGCTTCCTACAATGAGCAGTTCTTC	CAWTLSGTFASYNEQFF
TRBV5-4	NA	TRBJ2-7	TRBD1	TGTGCCAGCAGCCGCGGAGCTGGACAGGTGGACGAGCAGTACTTC	CASSRGAGQVDEQYF
TRBV5-1	NA	TRBJ2-1	TRBD2	TGCGCCAGCAGGGGAGGGCCGAATGAGCAGTTCTTC	CASRGGPNEQFF
TRBV10-3	NA	TRBJ2-7	NA	TGTGCCATCAGTGAGTTGGCGGGACGCGACGAGCAGTACTTC	CAISELAGRDEQYF
TRBV29-1	once	TRBJ1-2	NA	TGCAGCGTTGGGACAGTCGGCCGTGGCTACACCTTC	CSVGTVGRGYTF
TRBV14	NA	TRBJ2-3	NA	TGTGCCAGCAGCCGGCAGGGGAGATCTGATACGCAGTATTTT	CASSRQGRSDTQYF
TRBV11-2	NA	TRBJ1-2	NA	TGTGCCAGCAGCTTAGAAAACAGTAACTATGGCTACACCTTC	CASSLENSNYGYTF
TRBV6-1	NA	TRBJ1-1	NA	TGTGCCAGCAGTCAACAGGCTATCACTGAAGCTTTCTTT	CASSQQAITEAFF
TRBV27	NA	TRBJ2-4	NA	TGTGCCAGCTCCCCACACGTCAGGGTGGGAAACATTCAGTACTTC	CASSPHVRVGNIQYF
TRBV2	NA	TRBJ2-2	NA	TGTGCCAGCAGGGCCATATCCGGGGAGCTGTTTTTT	CASRAISGELFF
TRBV19	NA	TRBJ2-2	TRBD2	TGTGCCAGTAGGGGAGGGCGCACCGGGGAGCTGTTTTTT	CASRGGRTGELFF
TRBV11-2	NA	TRBJ2-1	NA	TGTGCCAGCAGCTTGGGGTGGAGGAATGAGCAGTTCTTC	CASSLGWRNEQFF
TRBV5-5	NA	TRBJ2-1	TRBD2	TGTGCCAGCAGAGGACTAGCGGGTCCTCTACACACCTACAATGAGCAGTTCTTC	CASRGLAGPLHTYNEQFF
TRBV7-8	NA	TRBJ2-1	TRBD1	TGTGCCAGCAGCCTATTACAGGGGGCTGGCGATGAGCAGTTCTTC	CASSLLQGAGDEQFF
TRBV18	NA	TRBJ2-1	TRBD2	TGTGCCAGCTCACCACTTGTGACTAGCGGCCCTAGCTCCTACAATGAGCAGTTCTTC	CASSPLVTSGPSSYNEQFF
TRBV27	NA	TRBJ2-7	NA	TGTGCCAGCAGTTTCACACTAGCAGCATTCGAGCAGTACTTC	CASSFTLAAFEQYF
TRBV2	NA	TRBJ2-1	NA	TGTGCCAGCAGTCGACCGGAGGTCTCCTACAATGAGCAGTTCTTC	CASSRPEVSYNEQFF
TRBV5-1	NA	TRBJ2-6	NA	TGCGCCAGCAGGCAGGGATCCGGGGCCAACGTCCTGACTTTC	CASRQGSGANVLTF
TRBV14	NA	TRBJ1-2	NA	TGTGCCAGCAGCCAAGACCAGAACAAAAACCACTATGGCTACACCTTC	CASSQDQNKNHYGYTF
TRBV28	NA	TRBJ2-1	NA	TGTGCCAGCAGTTTAGGGGGCAGGGCCCATGAGCAGTTCTTC	CASSLGGRAHEQFF
TRBV28	NA	TRBJ1-3	TRBD1	TGTGCCAGCACGGGAGACAGGGTCCTCTCTGGAAACACCATATATTTT	CASTGDRVLSGNTIYF
TRBV2	NA	TRBJ1-5	NA	TGTGCCAGCAGTGAAGGAGTACAGGGCAATCAGCCCCAGCATTTT	CASSEGVQGNQPQHF
TRBV11-3	NA	TRBJ2-1	NA	TGTGCCAGCAGCTCAGAAAGCACCTACAATGAGCAGTTCTTC	CASSSESTYNEQFF
TRBV6-5	NA	TRBJ2-7	NA	TGTGCCAGCAGAAGCTCCCCGGGGGAGCAGTACTTC	CASRSSPGEQYF
TRBV5-1	NA	TRBJ2-7	TRBD2	TGCGCCAGCAGCTCCGTGGGCGGGAGCTCCTACGAGCAGTACTTC	CASSSVGGSSYEQYF
TRBV9	NA	TRBJ2-1	NA	TGTGCCAGCAGCAGGCTAGGGGGAGGGAAGGACTACAATGAGCAGTTCTTC	CASSRLGGGKDYNEQFF
TRBV28	NA	TRBJ2-7	NA	TGTGCCAGCAGTGGGAAGACAGGGAGGCGCTACGAGCAGTACTTC	CASSGKTGRRYEQYF
TRBV6-1	NA	TRBJ1-5	TRBD1	TGTGCCAGCAGTGAGTACAGAGGCACAGGGGCAGGTCAGCCCCAGCATTTT	CASSEYRGTGAGQPQHF
TRBV28	NA	TRBJ1-4	NA	TGTGCCAGCAGCTTACCGTACACGGGGCGGGGCGGAAAACTGTTTTTT	CASSLPYTGRGGKLFF
TRBV28	NA	TRBJ1-1	NA	TGTGCCAGCTCGGACAGCATGAACACTGAAGCTTTCTTT	CASSDSMNTEAFF
TRBV7-7	NA	TRBJ2-7	TRBD1	TGTGCTAGCAGCCTGGGACAGGGTAACGGCGAGCAGTACTTC	CASSLGQGNGEQYF
TRBV5-1	NA	TRBJ2-1	TRBD2	TGCGCCAGCAGCAGGGGACTAGCGGGAGACAATGAGCAGTTCTTC	CASSRGLAGDNEQFF
TRBV4-2	NA	TRBJ2-7	NA	TGTGCCAGCAGCCAAGAGTCGTGGGGGCTCAACGAGCAGTACTTC	CASSQESWGLNEQYF
TRBV2	NA	TRBJ2-3	NA	TGTGCCAGCAGTGTCGGGGCAGATACGCAGTATTTT	CASSVGADTQYF
TRBV11-2	NA	TRBJ2-2	NA	TGTGCCAGCAGCTTAGTATACCGGACTTCTACCGGGGAGCTGTTTTTT	CASSLVYRTSTGELFF
TRBV6-1	NA	TRBJ2-1	TRBD2	TGTGCCAGCAGTGATAGCGGGAGGGCCGGGGTAGAGCAGTTCTTC	CASSDSGRAGVEQFF
TRBV5-1	NA	TRBJ1-1	TRBD1	TGCGCCAGCAGCCCTCGGGACAGGTCCATGGGGAACACTGAAGCTTTCTTT	CASSPRDRSMGNTEAFF
TRBV4-2	NA	TRBJ2-1	NA	TGTGCCAGCAGCCAACCGTGGCTGGCGAGGGGGAATGAGCAGTTCTTC	CASSQPWLARGNEQFF
TRBV4-1	NA	TRBJ2-3	TRBD2	TGCGCCAGCAGCCAAGGGGAGGGGCCCACAGATACGCAGTATTTT	CASSQGEGPTDTQYF
TRBV9	NA	TRBJ2-2	NA	TGTGCCAGCAGCGTCGGACATTATGGAACCGGGGAGCTGTTTTTT	CASSVGHYGTGELFF